This TCR beta chain was recovered during a study of cytomegalovirus exposure and HLA in healthy donors. Primers: 60 Vbeta forward and 13 Jbeta reverse. The assay was immunoSEQ multiplex PCR, and TCRdb's table has in-frame clones only and misses some. The sample includes approximately 160,000 clones, 68% of them seen just once. In its sample, this clone was seen once. Its antigen is unidentified. Unmatched junction bases numbered 7, after V lost 5 bases and J lost 6 bases. Germline CDR1 and CDR2: SGHTA and FQGNSA. CDR3 length: 14 residues. Overall study results and limits: The dataset shows that most TCR sequences were rare, while some public TCRs occurred in many donors.

This TCR came from a woman between 18 and 29 years old in good health and CMV-seropositive. What was sequenced was PBMCs. The gene calls are TRBV7-2 and TRBJ1-5; 7 nucleotides align to TRBD1. The CDR3 loop reads CASSSRDSGQPQHF. The CDR3 DNA is TGTGCCAGCAGCAGCCGGGACAGCGGTCAGCCCCAGCATTTT.